This TCR beta chain was obtained from a study of T cell changes during pregnancy in multiple sclerosis. Assay used: immunoSEQ multiplex PCR; TCRdb lists only in-frame clones, some missing. The table records some 120,000 clones, 80% to 95% of them present only once. This clone is a singleton in its sample. The CDR3 loop spans 13 amino acids. The V gene's germline CDR1 is MNHNS and CDR2 SASEGT. J gave up 1 base and V 8 bases, and 2 bases lay outside the gene matches. The origin of this receptor is a female donor with multiple sclerosis, enrolled in a pregnancy study. Sequencing was performed on peripheral blood, taken in the third trimester of pregnancy. The chain has TRBV6-1 and TRBJ2-3, with 8 bases identical to TRBD2. CDR3 sequence (DNA): TGTGCCAGCCAGACTAGCGGCACAGATACGCAGTATTTT. Translated: CASQTSGTDTQYF.